The present TCR beta chain was sequenced within a study of blood T cell repertoires in COVID-19 (dated by TCRdb to about 2020). For the study in its entirety: Samples covering the acute and convalescent phases of COVID-19 were provided by collaborators in the United States, Italy and Spain. The samples were drawn from two sources: the first 160 participants of the ongoing ImmuneRACE study, and about 1,300 subjects contributed by 6 global collaborators. Sample metadata almost always included a de-identified subject ID, COVID-19 status, age in years and sex. Subjects who had been exposed to COVID-19, were actively infected with it, or had recovered from it provided the deeply sampled blood TCRbeta repertoires that made up the dataset. Where available, HLA class I and class II types were taken from metadata supplied by the sample provider and were not determined by assay-based typing. The prospective study material was composed of cDNA or gDNA derived from T cells, B-cell-depleted T cells, or PBMCs. The repertoires were released in a freely available public database meant as a resource for research on the immune response to SARS-CoV-2. Paper-wide results and their limitations: The quantity of clinical and demographic metadata differed by source and by participant and was supplied without curation.

About this clone: There is no known antigen for this receptor. Base quality data are lacking; no much larger clone is found one base away.

From the cysteine up to the phenylalanine, the CDR3 has a length of 14 residues. This entry keeps only the CDR3 DNA: 42 bases, framed from base 1. V and J are truncated by 7 bases and 5 bases respectively, leaving an intervening sequence of 15 bases. CDR1 and CDR2, looked up from the germline V gene, are WSHSY and SAAADI. Enrolling through a virtual design, the prospective study's participants ranged in age from roughly 18 to 90 years and lived across some 22 United States geographic areas. To assign participants to cohorts, the prospective study relied on clinical history that participants themselves reported in a screening survey and a study questionnaire. Recovered participants in ImmuneRACE Cohort 3 were defined as having two consecutive negative NP/OP PCR tests, clearance from a healthcare professional, or resolution of symptoms. Mobile phlebotomists in the prospective study collected whole blood, serum and a nasopharyngeal or oropharyngeal swab from every participant. Over a roughly 2-month period, participants in the prospective study had the option of providing additional blood draws and questionnaires. Before DNA extraction, blood samples from the prospective study were shipped at room temperature or frozen.

The immunoSEQ Assay, a bias-controlled multiplex PCR, was used to amplify TCRbeta CDR3 regions from genomic DNA. On the authors' methods: The number of nucleated cells in each sample was estimated by amplification of reference gene primers within the assay. Sequence reads were collapsed and filtered to measure the absolute abundance of every unique TCRbeta CDR3 rearrangement. Productive Simpson clonality was computed per sample as the square root of Simpson's diversity index over productive rearrangements. In its TCRdb copy, this immuneACCESS table keeps in-frame sequences only and misses some clones. Where compared with another copy, unresolved V genes explain less than half of these, and the others have no known cause. Clonal size and the V and J genes are those of that table, whereas D and trimming came from the DNA. The sample records under 250,000 clones, 70% to 85% of which are singletons. The ten most abundant clones make up around 3.4% of the sample.

The sample consisted of PBMCs or T cells enriched from blood (not recorded which). This TCR derives from a woman in her sixties or seventies who had recovered from COVID-19. The rearranged segments are TRBV10-2 and TRBJ2-1; possibly the D gene is TRBD1, per 6 matching bases. The nucleotide sequence is TGCGCCAGCACCCCCCGGGACAAACACAATGAGCAGTTCTTC. Translated, it gives CASTPRDKHNEQFF.